The clone carrying this TCR beta chain appeared a few times. What it binds is unknown. The entry originates in a study of beta chain features in type 1 diabetes. The overall study: Healthy donors resembled patients in age, gender and cell yields.

General study results and limits: People with Type 1 diabetes carried modestly yet significantly shorter TCRB CDR3s in all four CD4+ subsets. In comparison with healthy donors, patients had naive, central memory and Treg TCRB repertoires that appeared more similar.

Reverse transcription of all isolated RNA meant that expressed TCRB transcripts were sequenced. Sequencing was performed with immunoSEQ multiplex PCR; in TCRdb, only in-frame clones are kept and a portion is missing. The sample lists some 350,000 clones; approximately 12% were seen once. The origin of this receptor is a woman between 18 and 30 years old with type 1 diabetes. Material: naive CD4+ T cells from blood.

The CDR3 DNA reads as TGTGCCATCAGCGGGGTGGTCTCAGATACGCAGTATTTT. It codes for CAISGVVSDTQYF. This sequence joins TRBV10-3 and TRBJ2-3; D is perhaps TRBD2 (5 bases). The germline CDR1 and CDR2 sequences are ENHRY and SYGVKD. The CDR3 has 13 residues. Trimming pared 6 bases from V and 4 bases from J, leaving 11 bases between.